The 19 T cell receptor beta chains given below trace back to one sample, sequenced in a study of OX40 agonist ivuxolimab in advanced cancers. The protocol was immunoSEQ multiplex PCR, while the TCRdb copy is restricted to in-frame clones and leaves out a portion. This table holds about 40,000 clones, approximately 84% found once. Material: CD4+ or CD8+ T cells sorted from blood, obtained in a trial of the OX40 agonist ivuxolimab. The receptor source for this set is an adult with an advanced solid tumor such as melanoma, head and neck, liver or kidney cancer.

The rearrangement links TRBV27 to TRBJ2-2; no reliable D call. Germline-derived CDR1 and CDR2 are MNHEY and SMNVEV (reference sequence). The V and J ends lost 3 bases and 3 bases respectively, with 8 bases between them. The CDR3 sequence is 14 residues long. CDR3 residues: CASSFWKDTGELFF. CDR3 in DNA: TGTGCCAGCAGTTTTTGGAAGGACACCGGGGAGCTGTTTTTT.

The CDR3 reads CASSQDEGRDRGYYEQYF. In DNA form, the CDR3 reads TGCGCCAGCAGCCAAGATGAAGGTCGGGACAGGGGGTATTACGAGCAGTACTTC. The V and J genes are TRBV4-3 and TRBJ2-7, with 11 bases fitting TRBD1. The V segment lost 0 bases and the J segment 4 bases; nucleotides outside the gene matches: 11. CDR3 length: 18 residues. Germline CDR1 reads LGHNA; CDR2 reads YSLEER.

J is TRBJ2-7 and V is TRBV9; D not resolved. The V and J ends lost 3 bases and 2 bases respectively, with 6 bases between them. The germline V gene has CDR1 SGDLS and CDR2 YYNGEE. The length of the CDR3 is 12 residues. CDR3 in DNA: TGTGCCAGCAGCGCCACACCCTACGAGCAGTACTTC. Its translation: CASSATPYEQYF.

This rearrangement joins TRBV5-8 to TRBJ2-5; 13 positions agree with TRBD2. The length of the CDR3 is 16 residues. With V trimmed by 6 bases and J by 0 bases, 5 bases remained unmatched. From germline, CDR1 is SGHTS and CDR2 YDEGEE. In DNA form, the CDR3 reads TGTGCCAGCACCTTAGGACTAGCGGGAGACCAAGAGACCCAGTACTTC. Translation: CASTLGLAGDQETQYF.

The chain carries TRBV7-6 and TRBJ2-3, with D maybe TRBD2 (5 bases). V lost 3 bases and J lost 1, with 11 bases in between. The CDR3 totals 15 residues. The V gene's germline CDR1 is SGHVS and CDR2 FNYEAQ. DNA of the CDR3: TGTGCCAGCAGCTTGAGAGCGGAACGCACAGATACGCAGTATTTT. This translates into CASSLRAERTDTQYF. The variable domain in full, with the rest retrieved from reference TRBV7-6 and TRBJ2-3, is GAGVSQSPRYKVTKRGQDVALRCDPISGHVSLYWYRQALGQGPEFLTYFNYEAQQDKSGLPNDRFSAERPEGSISTLTIQRTEQRDSAMYRCASSLRAERTDTQYFGPGTRLTVL.

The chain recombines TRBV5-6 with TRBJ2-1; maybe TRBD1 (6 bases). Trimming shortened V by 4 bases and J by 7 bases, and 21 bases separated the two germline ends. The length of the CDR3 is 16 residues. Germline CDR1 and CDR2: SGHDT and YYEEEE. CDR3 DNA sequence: TGTGCCAGCAGCACCCTGACAGGAACCCGGAGGAATGAGCAGTTCTTC. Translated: CASSTLTGTRRNEQFF.

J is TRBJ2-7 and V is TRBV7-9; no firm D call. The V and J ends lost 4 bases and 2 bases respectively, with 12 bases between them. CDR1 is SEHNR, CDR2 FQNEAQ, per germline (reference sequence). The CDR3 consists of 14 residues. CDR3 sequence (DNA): TGTGCCAGCAGCTACATGGCAGGCGCCTACGAGCAGTACTTC. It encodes CASSYMAGAYEQYF.

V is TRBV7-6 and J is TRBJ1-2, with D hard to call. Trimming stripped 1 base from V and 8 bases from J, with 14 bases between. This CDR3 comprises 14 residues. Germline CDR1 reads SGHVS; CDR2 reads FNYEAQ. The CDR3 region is CASSLEGRRNGYTF. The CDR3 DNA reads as TGTGCCAGCAGCTTAGAAGGTCGGCGAAACGGCTACACCTTC.

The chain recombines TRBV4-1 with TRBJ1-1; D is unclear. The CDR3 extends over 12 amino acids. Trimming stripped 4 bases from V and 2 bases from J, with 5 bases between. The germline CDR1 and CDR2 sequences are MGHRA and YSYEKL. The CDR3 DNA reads TGCGCCAGCAGCCGGGGAAACACTGAAGCTTTCTTT. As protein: CASSRGNTEAFF.

The CDR3 sequence is CASSPTLQVRGYTF. CDR3 nucleotides: TGTGCCAGCTCACCTACCCTACAGGTGCGCGGCTACACCTTC. The chain has TRBV18 and TRBJ1-2; a weak D match, TRBD1 (5 bases). The CDR3 is made up of 14 amino acids. V was trimmed by 3 bases and J by 8 bases, leaving 16 bases between them. Germline loops: CDR1 KGHSH, CDR2 LQKENI.

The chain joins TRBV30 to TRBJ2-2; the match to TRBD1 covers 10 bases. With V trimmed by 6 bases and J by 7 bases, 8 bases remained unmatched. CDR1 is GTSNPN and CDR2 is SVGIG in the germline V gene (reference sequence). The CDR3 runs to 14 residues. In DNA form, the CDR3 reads TGTGCCTGCATCGGGACAGGGGAAGGCGGGGAGCTGTTTTTT. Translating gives CACIGTGEGGELFF.

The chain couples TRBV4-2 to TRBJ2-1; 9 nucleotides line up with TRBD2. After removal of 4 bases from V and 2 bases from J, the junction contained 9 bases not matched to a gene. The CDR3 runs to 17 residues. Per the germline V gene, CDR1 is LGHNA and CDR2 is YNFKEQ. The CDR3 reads CASSPEGAGGPYNEQFF. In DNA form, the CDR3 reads TGTGCCAGCAGCCCGGAAGGAGCGGGGGGCCCCTACAATGAGCAGTTCTTC.

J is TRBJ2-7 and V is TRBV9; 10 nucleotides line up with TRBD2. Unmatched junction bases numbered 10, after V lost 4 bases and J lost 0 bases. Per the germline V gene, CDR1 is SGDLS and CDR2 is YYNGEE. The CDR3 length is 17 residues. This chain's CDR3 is CASSNPRGLAASYEQYF. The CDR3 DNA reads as TGTGCCAGCAGCAACCCCAGAGGACTAGCGGCCTCCTACGAGCAGTACTTC.

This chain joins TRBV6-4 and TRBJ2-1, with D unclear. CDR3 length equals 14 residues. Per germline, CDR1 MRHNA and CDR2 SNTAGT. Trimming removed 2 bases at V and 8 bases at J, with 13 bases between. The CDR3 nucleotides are TGTGCCAGCAGTGACGTGGACCATTCGGATGAGCAGTTCTTC. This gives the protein CASSDVDHSDEQFF.

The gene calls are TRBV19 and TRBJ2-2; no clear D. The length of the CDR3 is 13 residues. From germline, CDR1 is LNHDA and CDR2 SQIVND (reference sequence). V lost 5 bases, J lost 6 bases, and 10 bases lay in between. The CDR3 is CASSARAPGELFF. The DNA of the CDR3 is TGTGCCAGTAGTGCCCGGGCCCCCGGGGAGCTGTTTTTT.

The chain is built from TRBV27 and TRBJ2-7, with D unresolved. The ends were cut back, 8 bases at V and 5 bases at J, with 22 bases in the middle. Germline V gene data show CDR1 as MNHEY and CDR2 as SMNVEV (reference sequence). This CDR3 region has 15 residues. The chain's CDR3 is CASHGPQGVGNEQYF. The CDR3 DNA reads TGTGCCAGCCATGGGCCCCAAGGAGTGGGAAACGAGCAGTACTTC.

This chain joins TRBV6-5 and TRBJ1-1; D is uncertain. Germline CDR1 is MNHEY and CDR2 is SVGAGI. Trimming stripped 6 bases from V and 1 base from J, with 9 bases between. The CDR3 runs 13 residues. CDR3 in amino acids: CASRPDGNTEAFF. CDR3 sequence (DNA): TGTGCCAGCAGACCCGACGGGAACACTGAAGCTTTCTTT.

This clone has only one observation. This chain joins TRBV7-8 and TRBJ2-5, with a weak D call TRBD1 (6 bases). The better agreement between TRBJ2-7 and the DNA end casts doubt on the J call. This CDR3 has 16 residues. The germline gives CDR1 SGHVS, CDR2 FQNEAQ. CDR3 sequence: CASSPKGQPISYEQYF. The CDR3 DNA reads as TGTGCCAGCAGCCCGAAAGGACAGCCGATCTCCTACGAGCAGTACTTC.

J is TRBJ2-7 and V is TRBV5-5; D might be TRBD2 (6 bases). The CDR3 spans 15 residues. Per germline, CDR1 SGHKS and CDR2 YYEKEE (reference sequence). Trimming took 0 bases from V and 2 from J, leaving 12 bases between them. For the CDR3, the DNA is TGTGCCAGCAGCTTGGAAACTAGCTCTACCTACGAGCAGTACTTC. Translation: CASSLETSSTYEQYF.